Below, 21 T cell receptor beta chains from the same sample are listed, as sequenced in a study of OX40 agonist ivuxolimab in advanced cancers. TCRdb's table, derived via immunoSEQ multiplex PCR, lists solely in-frame clones and lacks some. The repertoire holds 85,000 to 100,000 clones, with 91% as singletons. Sequences were derived from CD4+ or CD8+ T cells sorted from blood, sampled in a trial of the OX40 agonist ivuxolimab. These receptors all stem from an adult with an advanced solid tumor such as melanoma, head and neck, liver or kidney cancer.

The CDR3 loop is CARSISRELFF. CDR3 DNA sequence: TGTGCCAGAAGCATTTCCCGGGAGCTGTTTTTT. The rearrangement joins TRBV5-3 to TRBJ2-2; D remains unclear. TRBV5-3 belongs to the ORF category, with a function that is uncertain. V was pared by 4 bases and J by 9 bases, with 7 bases between. CDR3 length: 11 residues.

The gene calls are TRBV6-1 and TRBJ1-5; tentatively, D is TRBD1 (6 bases). Looked up from germline, CDR1 is MNHNS and CDR2 is SASEGT. V lost 7 bases to trimming and J lost 9 bases, with 16 bases between them. The CDR3 consists of 13 residues. As DNA, the CDR3 is TGTGCCAGCACCAGGGACATCGGGGGGCCCCAGCATTTT. Encoded protein: CASTRDIGGPQHF.

This chain links TRBV6-5 with TRBJ1-1, with a tentative D call TRBD1 (5 bases). Trimming left V 5 bases short and J 5 bases short, with 15 bases between. Germline V lookup: CDR1 MNHEY, CDR2 SVGAGI. The CDR3 covers 14 residues. CDR3 bases: TGTGCCAGCAGTCCTTCCACAGGTGGGACTGAAGCTTTCTTT. Translation: CASSPSTGGTEAFF.

A note on this clone: The sample carries other DNA sequences with the same CDR3. The chain recombines TRBV6-5 with TRBJ1-1, with D possibly TRBD1 on 5 matching bases. V was shortened by 5 bases and J by 5 bases, with 18 bases between the two germline ends. The germline CDR1 and CDR2 sequences are MNHEY and SVGAGI. CDR3 length: 15 residues. The CDR3 DNA reads TGTGCCAGCAGTAACCTCGGGCAGGGACTTACTGAAGCTTTCTTT. It yields the protein CASSNLGQGLTEAFF.

The chain couples TRBV14 to TRBJ2-3; 9 bases are a match to TRBD2. This CDR3 is 16 amino acids long. Trimming at V came to 3 bases and at J to 0 bases, leaving 4 bases not matched to a gene. Germline values: CDR1 SGHDN, CDR2 FVKESK. The DNA for the CDR3 is TGTGCCAGCAGCCATCCGGGACTAGCCAGCACAGATACGCAGTATTTT. Amino acid sequence: CASSHPGLASTDTQYF.

This chain links TRBV11-1 with TRBJ2-1, with D uncertain. V lost 3 bases and J 3 bases, leaving 12 bases between the germline ends. The germline V gene encodes CDR1 SGHAT and CDR2 FQDESV (reference sequence). CDR3 size: 15 residues. In DNA form, the CDR3 reads TGTGCCAGCAGCTTGGGTCGGTCAAACTACAATGAGCAGTTCTTC. Protein sequence: CASSLGRSNYNEQFF.

The chain carries TRBV5-1 and TRBJ2-1, with 7 bases lining up with TRBD1. This CDR3 has 16 amino acids. V gave up 0 bases and J gave up 3 bases; unmatched junction bases: 6. Germline V gene lookup returns CDR1 SGHRS and CDR2 YFSETQ. The CDR3 coding sequence is TGCGCCAGCAGCTTGGACGGAACAGGGGTCTACAATGAGCAGTTCTTC. It specifies CASSLDGTGVYNEQFF.

This clone has a single count. J is TRBJ2-1 and V is TRBV11-3; D remains ambiguous. The CDR3 totals 15 residues. Trimming shortened V by 5 bases and J by 4 bases, and 15 bases separated the two germline ends. The V gene's germline CDR1 is SGHNT and CDR2 YENEEA. For the CDR3, the DNA is TGTGCCAGCAGCCTCTCCACCGGAGATTACAATGAGCAGTTCTTC. This codes for CASSLSTGDYNEQFF.

This chain joins TRBV30 and TRBJ2-7; the D is unclear. This CDR3 has 16 amino acids. V gave up 3 bases and J gave up 1 base, with 19 bases separating them. The V gene's germline CDR1 is GTSNPN and CDR2 SVGIG (reference sequence). The CDR3 sequence is CAWRGSSAKISYEQYF. The CDR3, as DNA: TGTGCCTGGAGGGGGTCGAGCGCGAAGATTTCCTACGAGCAGTACTTC.

The chain couples TRBV27 to TRBJ1-5; D unresolved. V dropped 5 bases and J dropped 0 bases, with 14 bases sitting between them. The germline V gene encodes CDR1 MNHEY and CDR2 SMNVEV (reference sequence). This CDR3 is 16 amino acids long. DNA of the CDR3: TGTGCCAGCAGTCGCAAAGCGGCTAATAGCAATCAGCCCCAGCATTTT. Translation: CASSRKAANSNQPQHF.

This chain connects TRBV6-1 to TRBJ2-3, with a tentative D call TRBD2 (6 bases). CDR1 and CDR2 from the germline V gene are MNHNS and SASEGT. The CDR3 is made up of 15 amino acids. V lost 2 bases and J lost 2, with 11 bases in between. DNA for the CDR3: TGTGCCAGCAGTGAATCCGGGAGTTACACAGATACGCAGTATTTT. It yields the protein CASSESGSYTDTQYF.

The chain recombines TRBV5-1 with TRBJ1-1; TRBD1 aligns across 7 bases. The CDR3 extends over 16 amino acids. The germline CDR1 and CDR2 sequences are SGHRS and YFSETQ. The ends lost 4 bases at V and 4 bases at J; junction bases unmatched: 13. The DNA for the CDR3 is TGCGCCAGCAGCCCGAGACAGGGTGGGGCGGTCACTGAAGCTTTCTTT. It specifies CASSPRQGGAVTEAFF.

This clone was picked up a small number of times. The chain couples TRBV7-2 to TRBJ2-1, with TRBD2 matching over 7 bases. V shed 1 base and J 4 bases; nucleotides not matched to a gene: 10. The CDR3 loop spans 17 amino acids. CDR1 is SGHTA, CDR2 FQGNSA, per germline. CDR3 region: CASSLEFTASGYNEQFF. The CDR3, as DNA: TGTGCCAGCAGCTTAGAATTTACGGCTAGCGGATACAATGAGCAGTTCTTC.

The chain carries TRBV11-2 and TRBJ2-5, with 11 bases that match TRBD2. The V and J ends lost 1 base and 2 bases, in that order; junction bases with no gene match: 3. There are 16 residues in the CDR3. CDR1 and CDR2 from the germline V gene are SGHAT and FQNNGV. The CDR3 region has the DNA TGTGCCAGCAGCTTAGTAAGACTAGCGGGGCAAGAGACCCAGTACTTC. This codes for CASSLVRLAGQETQYF.

The chain has TRBV7-2 and TRBJ2-1, with 7 positions matching TRBD2. The CDR3 sequence is 17 residues long. V was pared by 1 base and J by 2 bases, with 8 bases of the junction left unmatched. The V gene's germline CDR1 is SGHTA and CDR2 FQGNSA. CDR3 loop: CASSLEAGASPYNEQFF. The CDR3 DNA is TGTGCCAGCAGCTTAGAGGCGGGAGCCAGTCCCTACAATGAGCAGTTCTTC.

The chain recombines TRBV29-1 with TRBJ2-3; 11 bases align to TRBD2. J lost 6 bases, V lost 5 bases, and 10 bases had no gene match. The CDR3 is 15 amino acids. Germline V gene sequence: CDR1 SQVTM, CDR2 ANQGSEA. CDR3 in DNA: TGCAGCGTTCCCCCGACTAGCGGGGTCCGGGATACGCAGTATTTT. As protein: CSVPPTSGVRDTQYF.

The chain couples TRBV2 to TRBJ2-7; 11 bases fit TRBD1. The CDR3 is made up of 13 amino acids. Trimming removed 8 bases from V and 5 bases from J; junction bases left unmatched: 5. Germline V gene sequence: CDR1 SNHLY, CDR2 FYNNEI. CDR3 amino acids: CASRDRGGHEQYF. For the CDR3, the DNA is TGTGCCAGCCGGGACAGGGGGGGTCACGAGCAGTACTTC. Filled out from reference TRBV2 and TRBJ2-7, the complete variable domain reads EPEVTQTPSHQVTQMGQEVILRCVPISNHLYFYWYRQILGQKVEFLVSFYNNEISEKSEIFDDQFSVERPDGSNFTLKIRSTKLEDSAMYFCASRDRGGHEQYFGPGTRLTVT.

CDR3 bases: TGTGCCACCAGCAGAGAAGCCGTTAGAGGGATCGCTGAAGCTTTCTTT. This translates into CATSREAVRGIAEAFF. V usage is TRBV15 and J usage is TRBJ1-1; no clear D gene. CDR1 and CDR2 from the germline V gene are LNHNV and YYDKDF (reference sequence). The V end was cut by 0 bases, the J end by 6 bases, with 17 bases between. The CDR3 covers 16 residues.

This sequence joins TRBV19 and TRBJ2-3; no clear D. CDR3 length: 14 residues. Germline assignment: CDR1 LNHDA and CDR2 SQIVND (reference sequence). The V gene lost 5 bases and the J gene lost 0 bases, with 9 bases spanning the gap. In DNA form, the CDR3 reads TGTGCCAGTAGTCCAGGCTTGAGCACAGATACGCAGTATTTT. It encodes CASSPGLSTDTQYF.

The rearrangement links TRBV11-2 to TRBJ2-7; 8 bases are shared with TRBD2. There are 14 residues in the CDR3. V dropped 3 bases and J dropped 6; count of bases not matched to a gene: 7. Per the germline V gene, CDR1 is SGHAT and CDR2 is FQNNGV. The CDR3 region is CASSFRSGSSEQYF. CDR3 sequence (DNA): TGTGCCAGCAGCTTCCGGAGCGGGAGTAGCGAGCAGTACTTC.

CDR3 DNA sequence: TGTGCCAGCAGCTTAGGACACTCCCGGAACAATCAGCCCCAGCATTTT. Its protein is CASSLGHSRNNQPQHF. The chain joins TRBV7-2 to TRBJ1-5; D uncertain. Germline loops: CDR1 SGHTA, CDR2 FQGNSA. This CDR3 spans 16 amino acids. Trimming left V 1 base short and J 3 bases short, with 13 bases between.